A selection of T cell receptor beta chains follows, all from one sample in a study of T cells in Graves' hyperthyroidism and ophthalmopathy. Each CDR3 protein is one row after TCRdb ran MiXCR on the multiplex PCR reads. Here the sample spans approximately 300,000 distinct CDR3 sequences, about 15% being singletons. The sample was blood. The receptors stem from a man aged 25-40 years with Graves' hyperthyroidism. CDR3s leave out the opening cysteine and the closing phenylalanine or tryptophan.

j_call | v_call | cdr3_aa
TRBJ2-1 | TRBV9 | ASSPIADSYNEQF
TRBJ2-2 | TRBV24-1 | ATTGQGMFGELF
TRBJ1-5 | TRBV18 | ASSPWDRGKNQPQH
TRBJ2-2 | TRBV29-1 | SVGEERSGELF
TRBJ2-3 | TRBV7-9 | ASSLGDRWRGTDTQY
TRBJ2-2 | TRBV6-2/TRBV6-3 | ASSYDPPGQNTGELF
TRBJ2-3 | TRBV3-1 | ASSRGGRVTDTQY
TRBJ1-5 | TRBV20-1 | SASEGTGLRQPQH
TRBJ2-5 | TRBV2 | ASTGGLRRETQY
TRBJ1-4 | TRBV27 | ASSFGTGFGEKLF
TRBJ2-1 | TRBV19 | ASLLAGAGYNEQF
TRBJ1-1 | TRBV14 | ASSQDRGALMNTEAF
TRBJ2-7 | TRBV28 | ASSTRQGSTEQY
TRBJ2-3 | TRBV12-3/TRBV12-4 | ASSYRLAGGPKSDTQY
TRBJ1-1 | TRBV6-2/TRBV6-3 | ASSLTVTGTEAF
TRBJ1-2 | TRBV5-4 | ASNLGGNYGYT
TRBJ2-1 | TRBV30 | ASDPKREQF
TRBJ2-1 | TRBV29-1 | SAGGRADEQF
TRBJ1-4 | TRBV6-5 | ASSYSRTGREKLF
TRBJ1-1 | TRBV12-3/TRBV12-4 | ASSWGVTNTEAF
TRBJ2-1 | TRBV12-3/TRBV12-4 | ASSFREIRGEQF
TRBJ2-7 | TRBV7-8 | ASSSHIQEQY
TRBJ2-1 | TRBV11-3 | ASSSLGGTYNEQF
TRBJ1-5 | TRBV12-3/TRBV12-4 | ASSLFGSGQPQH
TRBJ2-2 | TRBV30 | AWRPFTRGGGELF
TRBJ1-2 | TRBV19 | ASSIVGAGGGDNYGYT
TRBJ2-7 | TRBV18 | ASSPLQATVSYEQY
TRBJ2-7 | TRBV28 | ASTLRGRQY
TRBJ2-5 | TRBV2 | ASTWTESQETQY
TRBJ1-1 | TRBV12-3/TRBV12-4 | ASSPRPGGATEAF
TRBJ1-1 | TRBV19 | ASSFREGATEAF
TRBJ1-2 | TRBV27 | ASTLHQGSNYGYT
TRBJ2-3 | TRBV28 | ASSLLAEMGPDTQY
TRBJ2-7 | TRBV7-8 | ASSFGLAGGESSYEQY
TRBJ2-2 | TRBV14 | ASSHPGPALTGELF
TRBJ2-5 | TRBV15 | ATSSPRPGSGETQY